This T cell receptor beta chain appears in the sequencing data of a study of shared clonotypes between healthy human individuals. Clones were sequenced by immunoSEQ multiplex PCR, and TCRdb holds only the in-frame ones, with some missing. Of around 720,000 clones in the sample, less than 80% were seen once. Specimen: memory CD4+ T cells sorted from blood. Subset specified: CD45RA-negative fraction. The receptor was isolated from a woman in her thirties in good health.

This CDR3 is CASSPHVGEAFF. For the CDR3, the DNA is TGTGCCAGCAGTCCCCATGTAGGGGAAGCTTTCTTT. The rearrangement uses TRBV28 and TRBJ1-1; D not resolved. The germline gives CDR1 MDHEN, CDR2 SYDVKM. Trimming stripped 5 bases from V and 8 bases from J, with 12 bases between. The CDR3 spans 12 residues.